The 5 T cell receptor beta chains below were found in one sample sequenced in a study of blood T cell repertoires in COVID-19. Assay: immunoSEQ multiplex PCR; the TCRdb copy retains only in-frame clones and omits some. The sample includes approximately 220,000 clones, 80% to 90% of them seen just once. The sample taken for sequencing was PBMCs or T cells enriched from blood (not recorded which). All receptors derive from a woman in her forties or fifties who had been exposed to COVID-19.

Of note for this clone: Other DNA sequences from this sample encode an identical CDR3 as well. The chain combines TRBV19 with TRBJ1-5; D is unresolved. This CDR3 has 14 residues. V dropped 1 base and J dropped 0 bases, with 4 bases sitting between them. CDR1 LNHDA and CDR2 SQIVND come from the germline V gene (reference sequence). CDR3 region: CASSIAGSNQPQHF. The CDR3 DNA reads as TGTGCCAGTAGTATAGCGGGTAGCAATCAGCCCCAGCATTTT.

This clone is a singleton in its sample. The CDR3 protein is CASSLGGGGSYNEQFF. CDR3 DNA sequence: TGTGCCAGCAGCTTAGGGGGTGGTGGGAGCTACAATGAGCAGTTCTTC. This chain uses TRBV5-4 with TRBJ2-1; perhaps TRBD1 as D (6 bases). V dropped 2 bases and J dropped 3 bases, with 15 bases sitting between them. Germline CDR1 is SGHNT and CDR2 is YYREEE (reference sequence). CDR3 length equals 16 residues. Looking up the rest from reference TRBV5-4 and TRBJ2-1 gives the full variable domain: ETGVTQSPTHLIKTRGQQVTLRCSSQSGHNTVSWYQQALGQGPQFIFQYYREEENGRGNFPPRFSGLQFPNYSSELNVNALELDDSALYLCASSLGGGGSYNEQFFGPGTRLTVL.

This clone is a singleton in its sample. The chain links TRBV6-5 to TRBJ2-1, with D unclear. Germline V lookup: CDR1 MNHEY, CDR2 SVGAGI. This CDR3 contains 11 residues. V dropped 8 bases and J dropped 9 bases, with 11 bases sitting between them. The CDR3 nucleotides read TGTGCCAGCCGACGACAAGGTGAGCAGTTCTTC. Its translation is CASRRQGEQFF.

CDR3 sequence (DNA): TGCGCCAGTTCCTTTGGGGCGGACACTGAAGCTTTCTTT. It encodes CASSFGADTEAFF. The chain recombines TRBV4-3 with TRBJ1-1, with a tentative D call TRBD1 (5 bases). Trimming pared 9 bases from V and 3 bases from J, leaving 14 bases between. CDR1 is LGHNA and CDR2 is YSLEER in the germline V gene. The CDR3 has 13 residues.

The J gene is TRBJ1-2, the V gene TRBV6-5; tentative D call: TRBD1 (5 bases). From germline, CDR1 is MNHEY and CDR2 SVGAGI. The CDR3 is 11 amino acids. The V end was cut by 6 bases, the J end by 8 bases, with 10 bases between. This chain's CDR3 is CASSQGKGYTF. The CDR3 coding sequence is TGTGCCAGCAGCCAGGGTAAAGGCTACACCTTC.